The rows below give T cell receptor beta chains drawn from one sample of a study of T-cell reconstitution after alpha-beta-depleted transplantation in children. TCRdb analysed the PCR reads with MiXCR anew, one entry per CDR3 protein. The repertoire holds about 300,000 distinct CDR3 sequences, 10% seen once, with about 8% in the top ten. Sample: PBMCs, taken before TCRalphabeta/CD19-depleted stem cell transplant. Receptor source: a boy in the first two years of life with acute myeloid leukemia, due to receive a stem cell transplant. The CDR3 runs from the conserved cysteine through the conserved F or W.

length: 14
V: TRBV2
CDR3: CASSDSGGYYGYTF

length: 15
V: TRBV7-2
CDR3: CASRPPRVYNSPLHF

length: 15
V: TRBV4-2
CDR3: CASTLLDRVFDEQFF

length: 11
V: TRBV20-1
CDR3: CSAEDSYEQYF

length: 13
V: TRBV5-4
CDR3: CASSLGLALEQYF

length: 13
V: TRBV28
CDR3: CASSLNRLYEQYF

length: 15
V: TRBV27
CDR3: CASTSDRGSYNEQFF

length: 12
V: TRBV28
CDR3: CASSLGRASAFF

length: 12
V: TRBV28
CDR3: CASSLGSGIQYF

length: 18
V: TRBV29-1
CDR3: CSVEKGVESGRDYNEQFF

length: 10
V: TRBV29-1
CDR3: CSVEEGRLFF

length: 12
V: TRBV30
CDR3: CAWSRWNTEAFF

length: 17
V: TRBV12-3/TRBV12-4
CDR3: CASSLVMMRDYSYEQYF